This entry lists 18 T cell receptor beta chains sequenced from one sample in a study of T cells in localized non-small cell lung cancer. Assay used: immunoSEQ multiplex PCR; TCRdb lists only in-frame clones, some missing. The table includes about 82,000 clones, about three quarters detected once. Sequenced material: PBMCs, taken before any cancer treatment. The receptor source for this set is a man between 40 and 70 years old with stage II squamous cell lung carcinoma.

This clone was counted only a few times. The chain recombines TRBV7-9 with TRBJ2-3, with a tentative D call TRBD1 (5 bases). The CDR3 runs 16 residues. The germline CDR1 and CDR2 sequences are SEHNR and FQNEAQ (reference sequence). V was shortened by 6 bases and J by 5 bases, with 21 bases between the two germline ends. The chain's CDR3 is CASSLFGQGQGDTQYF. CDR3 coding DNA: TGTGCCAGCAGTCTCTTCGGCCAAGGCCAGGGAGATACGCAGTATTTT.

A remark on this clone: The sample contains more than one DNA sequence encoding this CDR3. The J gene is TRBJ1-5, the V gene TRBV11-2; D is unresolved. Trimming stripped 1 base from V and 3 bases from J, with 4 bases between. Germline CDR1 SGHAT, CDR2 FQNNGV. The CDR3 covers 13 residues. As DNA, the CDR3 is TGTGCCAGCAGCTTAGCCGTCAATCAGCCCCAGCATTTT. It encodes CASSLAVNQPQHF.

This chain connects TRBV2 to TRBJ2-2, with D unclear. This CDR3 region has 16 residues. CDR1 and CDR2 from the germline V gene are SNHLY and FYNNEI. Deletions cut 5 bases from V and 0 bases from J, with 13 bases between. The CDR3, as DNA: TGTGCCAGCAGTTTTAGACACCCCGCGAACACCGGGGAGCTGTTTTTT. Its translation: CASSFRHPANTGELFF.

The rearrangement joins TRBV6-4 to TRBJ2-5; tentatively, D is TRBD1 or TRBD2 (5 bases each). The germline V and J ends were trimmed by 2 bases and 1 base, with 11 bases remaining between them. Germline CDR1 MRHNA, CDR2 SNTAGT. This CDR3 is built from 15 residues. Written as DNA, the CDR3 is TGTGCCAGCAGTGACACCCGGGACGTCCAAGAGACCCAGTACTTC. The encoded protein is CASSDTRDVQETQYF.

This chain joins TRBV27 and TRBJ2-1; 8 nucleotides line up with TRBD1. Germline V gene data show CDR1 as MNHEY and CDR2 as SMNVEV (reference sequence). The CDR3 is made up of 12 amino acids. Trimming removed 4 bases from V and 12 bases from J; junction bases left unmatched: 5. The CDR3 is CASSSYRGVQFF. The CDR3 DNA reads TGTGCCAGCAGTTCCTACAGGGGGGTGCAGTTCTTC.

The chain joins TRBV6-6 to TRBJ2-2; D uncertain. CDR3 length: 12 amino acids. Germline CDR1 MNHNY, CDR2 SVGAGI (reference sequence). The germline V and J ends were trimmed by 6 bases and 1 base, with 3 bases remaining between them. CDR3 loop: CASRRNTGELFF. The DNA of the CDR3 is TGTGCCAGCAGGAGGAACACCGGGGAGCTGTTTTTT.

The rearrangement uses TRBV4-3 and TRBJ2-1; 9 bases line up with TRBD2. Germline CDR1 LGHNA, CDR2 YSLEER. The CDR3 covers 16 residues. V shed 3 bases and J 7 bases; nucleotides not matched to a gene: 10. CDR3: CASSQGSSGVENEQFF. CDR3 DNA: TGCGCCAGCAGCCAGGGATCTAGCGGGGTGGAGAATGAGCAGTTCTTC.

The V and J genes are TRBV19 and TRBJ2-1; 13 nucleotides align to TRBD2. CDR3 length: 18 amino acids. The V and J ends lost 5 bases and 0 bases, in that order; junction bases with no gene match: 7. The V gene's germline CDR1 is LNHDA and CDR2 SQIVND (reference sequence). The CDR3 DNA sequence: TGTGCCAGTAGTGGCACTAGCGGGAGGGCTAGCTCCTACAATGAGCAGTTCTTC. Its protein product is CASSGTSGRASSYNEQFF. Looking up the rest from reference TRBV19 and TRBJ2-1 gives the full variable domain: DGGITQSPKYLFRKEGQNVTLSCEQNLNHDAMYWYRQDPGQGLRLIYYSQIVNDFQKGDIAEGYSVSREKKESFPLTVTSAQKNPTAFYLCASSGTSGRASSYNEQFFGPGTRLTVL.

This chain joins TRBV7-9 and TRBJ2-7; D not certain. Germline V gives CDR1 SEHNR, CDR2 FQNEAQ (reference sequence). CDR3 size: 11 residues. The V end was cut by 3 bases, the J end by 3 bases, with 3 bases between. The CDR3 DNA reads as TGTGCCAGCAGCTTTAACTACGAGCAGTACTTC. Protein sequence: CASSFNYEQYF.

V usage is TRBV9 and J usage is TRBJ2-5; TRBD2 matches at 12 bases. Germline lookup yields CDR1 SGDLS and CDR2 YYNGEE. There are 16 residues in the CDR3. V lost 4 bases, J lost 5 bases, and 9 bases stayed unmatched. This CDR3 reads CASSLRTSGVGETQYF. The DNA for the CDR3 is TGTGCCAGCAGCCTTCGGACTAGCGGGGTGGGGGAGACCCAGTACTTC.

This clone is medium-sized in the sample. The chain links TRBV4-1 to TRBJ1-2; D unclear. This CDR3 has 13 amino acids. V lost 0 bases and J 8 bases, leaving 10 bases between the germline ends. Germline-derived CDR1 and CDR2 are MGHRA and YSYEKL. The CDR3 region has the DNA TGCGCCAGCAGCCAAGATAGACAAGGGGGCTACACCTTC. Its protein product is CASSQDRQGGYTF.

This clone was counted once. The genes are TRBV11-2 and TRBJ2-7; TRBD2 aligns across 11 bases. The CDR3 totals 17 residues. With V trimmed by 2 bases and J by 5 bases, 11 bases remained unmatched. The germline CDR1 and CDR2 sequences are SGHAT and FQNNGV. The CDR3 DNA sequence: TGTGCCAGCAGCTTAATTAGCGGGAGGGCCTCGGGCAACGAGCAGTACTTC. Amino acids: CASSLISGRASGNEQYF.

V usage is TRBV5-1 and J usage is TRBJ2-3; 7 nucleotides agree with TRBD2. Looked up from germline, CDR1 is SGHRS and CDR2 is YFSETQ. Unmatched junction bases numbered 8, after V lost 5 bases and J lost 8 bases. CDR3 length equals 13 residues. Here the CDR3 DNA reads TGCGCCAGCAGTATGGACTGGGAGGGTACGCAGTATTTT. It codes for CASSMDWEGTQYF.

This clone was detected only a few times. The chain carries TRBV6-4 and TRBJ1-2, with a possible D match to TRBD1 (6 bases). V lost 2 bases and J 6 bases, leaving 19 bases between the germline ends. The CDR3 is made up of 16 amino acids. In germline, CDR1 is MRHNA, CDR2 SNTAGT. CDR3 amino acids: CASSDGGQRARDGYTF. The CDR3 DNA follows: TGTGCCAGCAGTGACGGCGGACAGAGGGCCCGGGATGGCTACACCTTC.

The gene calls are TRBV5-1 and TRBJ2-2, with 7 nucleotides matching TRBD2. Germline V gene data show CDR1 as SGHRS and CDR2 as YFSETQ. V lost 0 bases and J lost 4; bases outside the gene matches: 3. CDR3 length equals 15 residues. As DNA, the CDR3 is TGCGCCAGCAGCTTGGCGGGGGGTAGCACCGGGGAGCTGTTTTTT. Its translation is CASSLAGGSTGELFF.

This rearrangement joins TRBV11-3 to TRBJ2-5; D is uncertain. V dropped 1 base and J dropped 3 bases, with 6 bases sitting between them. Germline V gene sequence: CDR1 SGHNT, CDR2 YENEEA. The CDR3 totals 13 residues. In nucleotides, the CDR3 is TGTGCCAGCAGCTTAGGCAGCGAAGAGACCCAGTACTTC. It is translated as CASSLGSEETQYF.

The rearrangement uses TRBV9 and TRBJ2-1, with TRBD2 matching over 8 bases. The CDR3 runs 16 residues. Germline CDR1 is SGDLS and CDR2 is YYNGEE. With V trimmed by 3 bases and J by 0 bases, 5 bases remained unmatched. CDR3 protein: CASSDTSGSSYNEQFF. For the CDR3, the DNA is TGTGCCAGCAGCGATACCAGCGGGAGCTCCTACAATGAGCAGTTCTTC.

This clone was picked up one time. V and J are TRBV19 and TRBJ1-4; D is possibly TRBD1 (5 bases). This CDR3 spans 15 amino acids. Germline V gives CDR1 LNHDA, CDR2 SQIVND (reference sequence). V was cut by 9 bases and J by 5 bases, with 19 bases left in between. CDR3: CASRYRDPLNEKLFF. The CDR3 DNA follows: TGTGCCAGCAGATACCGGGACCCTTTAAATGAAAAACTGTTTTTT.